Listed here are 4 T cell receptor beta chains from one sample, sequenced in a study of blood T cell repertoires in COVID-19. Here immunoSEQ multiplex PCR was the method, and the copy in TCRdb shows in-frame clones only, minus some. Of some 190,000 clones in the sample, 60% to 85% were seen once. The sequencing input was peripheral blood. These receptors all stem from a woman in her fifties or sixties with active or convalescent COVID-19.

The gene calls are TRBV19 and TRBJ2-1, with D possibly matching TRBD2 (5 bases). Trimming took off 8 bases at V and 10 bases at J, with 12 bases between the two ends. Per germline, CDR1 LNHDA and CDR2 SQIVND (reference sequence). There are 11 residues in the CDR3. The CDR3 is CASGPAVEQFF. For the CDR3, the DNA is TGTGCCAGTGGCCCAGCGGTCGAGCAGTTCTTC.

The CDR3 region is CASRLQAGSSGELFF. In nucleotides, the CDR3 is TGTGCCAGTCGGCTCCAGGCCGGTAGTAGCGGGGAGCTGTTTTTT. The chain has TRBV6-5 and TRBJ2-2; the D is unclear. Between the trimmed V and J ends, which lost 9 bases and 7 bases, there was a span of 21 bases. Germline-derived CDR1 and CDR2 are MNHEY and SVGAGI. The CDR3 length is 15 residues.

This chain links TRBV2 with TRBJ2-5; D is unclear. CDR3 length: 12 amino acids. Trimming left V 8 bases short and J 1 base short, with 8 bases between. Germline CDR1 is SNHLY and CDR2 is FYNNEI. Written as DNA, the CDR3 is TGTGCCAGCGAAACAGCCCAAGAGACCCAGTACTTC. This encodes CASETAQETQYF.

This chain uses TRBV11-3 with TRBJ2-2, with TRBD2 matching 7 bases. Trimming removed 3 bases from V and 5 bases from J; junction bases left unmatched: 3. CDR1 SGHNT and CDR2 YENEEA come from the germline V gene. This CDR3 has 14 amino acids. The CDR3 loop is CASSLGAGTGELFF. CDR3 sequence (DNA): TGTGCCAGCAGCTTGGGAGCGGGGACCGGGGAGCTGTTTTTT.